This T cell receptor beta chain originates from a study of T cell clonality in common variable immunodeficiency. The study, taken as a whole, reports: Fewer deletions and N-nucleotide insertions were reportedly seen in common variable immunodeficiency TCR beta sequences. T cell subpopulation sequencing would be needed to explain CVID clonality.

Measured with immunoSEQ multiplex PCR; TCRdb has only the in-frame clones, and not every one. The repertoire consists of about 40,000 clones, none detected only once. The CDR3 is 15 amino acids. The germline gives CDR1 SEHNR, CDR2 FQNEAQ (reference sequence). Regarding this clone: What it binds is not known. One junction end does not reproduce the germline sequence, and a read error may be involved. The CDR3 end lies 3 residues beyond the end of the read and is filled in from the germline J gene.

The TCR comes from a person between 18 and 75 years old in good health. Sequenced material: peripheral blood mononuclear cells. The chain is built from TRBV7-9 and TRBJ2-3, with D tentatively TRBD2 (6 bases). The chain's CDR3 is CSSSGVAALTDTQYF. The CDR3 DNA, read in part, is TGTTCCAGCAGCGGCGTAGCGGCGCTCACAGATACG.